In this sample, the clone carrying this TCR beta chain turned up many times. This entry is derived from a study of human T cells and chemical hapten exposure. CDR3 length: 21 residues. V shed 5 bases and J 0 bases; nucleotides not matched to a gene: 17. Germline V gene sequence: CDR1 MNHEY, CDR2 SMNVEV (reference sequence). Time point of the sample: patch test 1, 2 weeks after DPC sensitization. The treatment: therapeutic diphenylcyclopropenone sensitization with weekly scalp DPC. From the RACE reads, TCRdb called clonotypes with MiXCR, one entry per CDR3 protein. The sample has about 120,000 distinct CDR3 sequences, about an eighth seen once.

This TCR came from a woman between 50 and 59 years old with alopecia areata. Some clones in this sample may be carry-over from other donors' samples. The gene calls are TRBV27 and TRBJ2-3, with TRBD2 matching 13 bases. The sequencing used whole blood, collected in connection with sensitization to the hapten diphenylcyclopropenone (DPC). CDR3 sequence reads: CASSKKPPTSGGPMSTDTQYF. CDR3 in DNA: TGTGCCAGCAGTAAAAAACCGCCGACTAGCGGGGGGCCAATGAGCACAGATACGCAGTATTTT.